A selection of T cell receptor beta chains follows, all from one sample in a study of neurological immune-mediated disorders. TCRdb re-analysed the 5' RACE reads in MiXCR, keeping a single row per CDR3 protein. Among 65,000 to 85,000 distinct CDR3 sequences listed, 5.8% were seen once. Sequenced: PBMCs. All receptors come from an older woman with multiple sclerosis. Both conserved end residues are part of each CDR3. D genes are given only for firm matches. A clone size is listed for some rows: how often the clone was seen (once, few, many), or a class if it is expanded.

TRBJ2-7,TRBD1,TRBV10-3,many,TGTGCCATCAGGCCGTTGGGACAGTCCTACGAGCAGTACTTC,CAIRPLGQSYEQYF
TRBJ2-5,.,TRBV20-1,many,TGCAGTGCTAGAGATCCAGCGAGGGAGACCCAGTACTTC,CSARDPARETQYF
TRBJ2-5,.,TRBV6-5,many,TGTGCCAGCAGTTTCTCCGAGACCCAGTACTTC,CASSFSETQYF
TRBJ2-2,.,TRBV5-1,many,TGCGCCAGCAGCTTGGGCGGGGTTAACACCGGGGAGCTGTTTTTT,CASSLGGVNTGELFF
TRBJ1-5,TRBD1,TRBV20-1,many,TGCAGTGCTCCGGGACAGGGGCCCAATCAGCCCCAGCATTTT,CSAPGQGPNQPQHF
TRBJ1-2,.,TRBV2,.,TGTGCCAGCAGAGGAAACAGGGTCGTCTATGGCTACACCTTC,CASRGNRVVYGYTF
TRBJ2-3,.,TRBV4-1,many,TGCGCCAGCAGCCAAGATCATGGGTATAGCACAGATACGCAGTATTTT,CASSQDHGYSTDTQYF
TRBJ2-5,.,TRBV7-8,many,TGTGCCAGCAGCTTCCCTCGCCGGCAGGAGACCCAGTACTTC,CASSFPRRQETQYF
TRBJ1-3,.,TRBV7-9,many,TGTGCCAGCAGCCTTCATGCCTCTGGAAACACCATATATTTT,CASSLHASGNTIYF
TRBJ2-3,.,TRBV29-1,many,TGCAGCGTTGAATTTGATAGTGGGTACACAGATACGCAGTATTTT,CSVEFDSGYTDTQYF
TRBJ2-7,TRBD2,TRBV6-5,many,TGTGCCAGCAGTTACGTCGCTAGCGGGGGTTACGAGCAGTACTTC,CASSYVASGGYEQYF
TRBJ1-1,.,TRBV12-3/TRBV12-4,many,TGTGCCAGCAGTTTCTTGTTGAACACTGAAGCTTTCTTT,CASSFLLNTEAFF
TRBJ2-2,.,TRBV29-1,many,TGCAGCGTACGACCGGGGGACACCGGGGAGCTGTTTTTT,CSVRPGDTGELFF
TRBJ1-1,.,TRBV12-3/TRBV12-4,many,TGTGCCAGCAGTTTATCCGGGACCCAGAACACTGAAGCTTTCTTT,CASSLSGTQNTEAFF
TRBJ1-1,.,TRBV6-6,few,TGTGCCAGCAGTTACGGGGTGGGGGGCCGAAACACTGAAGCTTTCTTT,CASSYGVGGRNTEAFF
TRBJ2-5,TRBD1,TRBV7-2,many,TGTGCCAGCAGCTTATTACCCAGGGGGACCCAAGAGACCCAGTACTTC,CASSLLPRGTQETQYF
TRBJ2-4,.,TRBV2,many,TGTGCCAGCAGGCATAGCGAAGGGGCCAAAAACATTCAGTACTTC,CASRHSEGAKNIQYF
TRBJ1-2,.,TRBV5-1,many,TGCGCCAGCAGCTTGGTCCAGGGTAACTATGGCTACACCTTC,CASSLVQGNYGYTF
TRBJ1-5,TRBD1,TRBV6-1,many,TGTGCCAGCAGTGAAAGGTGGGAGGGGGCAAATCAGCCCCAGCATTTT,CASSERWEGANQPQHF
TRBJ1-5,.,TRBV6-6,many,TGTGCCAGCAGTAGCAGTGGGGTGGTTAGCAATCAGCCCCAGCATTTT,CASSSSGVVSNQPQHF
TRBJ1-5,TRBD1,TRBV5-1,few,TGCGCCAGCAGCTTGGGCATTGAGGACAGGTGGCATTTT,CASSLGIEDRWHF
TRBJ2-1,.,TRBV28,many,TGTGCCAGCAGTCGCCATCCTCAGCGGCCCCCTTACGGTGAGCAGTTCTTC,CASSRHPQRPPYGEQFF
TRBJ1-2,.,TRBV5-1,many,TGCGCCAGCAGCCCCGGGGTCCACTATGGCTACACCTTC,CASSPGVHYGYTF
TRBJ1-4,.,TRBV20-1,many,TGCAGTGCGGCGGGAGGAGGAGGGTACGAAAAACTGTTTTTT,CSAAGGGGYEKLFF
TRBJ2-5,.,TRBV7-2,many,TGTGCCAGCAGCTCTAGCCGGGGGGCCGTCGAGACCCAGTACTTC,CASSSSRGAVETQYF
TRBJ2-1,.,TRBV4-2,many,TGTGCCAGCAGCCCCCGACAGACTATCGACAATGAGCAGTTCTTC,CASSPRQTIDNEQFF
TRBJ2-6,.,TRBV5-1,many,TGCGCCAGCAGTGGGGACGGGGCCAACGTCCTGACTTTC,CASSGDGANVLTF
TRBJ2-3,.,TRBV3-1,many,TGTGCCAGCAGCTCGACGGGAGATACGCAGTATTTT,CASSSTGDTQYF
TRBJ2-5,.,TRBV11-2,many,TGTGCCAGCAGCTTAAGGGGGAACCAAGAGACCCAGTACTTC,CASSLRGNQETQYF
TRBJ2-5,TRBD2,TRBV28,many,TGTGCCAGCAAACTAGCGGGGGGCATGACGGCCCAGTACTTC,CASKLAGGMTAQYF
TRBJ2-2,.,TRBV25-1,many,TGTGCCAGCAGTGACCTAACCCTGGGACCTCAAGATAGGCTGTTTTTT,CASSDLTLGPQDRLFF
TRBJ1-2,TRBD1,TRBV6-6,few,TGTGCCAGCAGTTATTCTTCAGGGGGCGCATCCGTGGGCTACACCTTC,CASSYSSGGASVGYTF
TRBJ2-6,.,TRBV5-1,many,TGCGCCAGCAGCTTGAGTGGGCAGCCGGGGGCCAACGTCCTGACTTTC,CASSLSGQPGANVLTF
TRBJ1-2,TRBD1,TRBV19,many,TGTGCCAGTGGACAGGGGGCCGGAGGCTACACCTTC,CASGQGAGGYTF
TRBJ2-7,TRBD1,TRBV20-1,many,TGCAGTGCTAGAGTCCCGGACAGGGGTAGCAACGAGCAGTACTTC,CSARVPDRGSNEQYF
TRBJ1-4,.,TRBV5-5,many,TGTGCCAGCAGCTTGGTTAATGAAAAACTGTTTTTT,CASSLVNEKLFF
TRBJ2-3,TRBD2,TRBV9,.,TGTGCCAGCAGCGTATCTAGCGGGGGGGCCGAAGGGACGCAGTATTTT,CASSVSSGGAEGTQYF
TRBJ1-1,TRBD1,TRBV5-1,many,TGCGCCAGCAGCCATGACAGGGGCATGAACACTGAAGCTTTCTTT,CASSHDRGMNTEAFF
TRBJ1-6,TRBD1,TRBV11-3,many,TGTGCCAGCAGCGAGGGACAGGATAATTCACCCCTCCACTTT,CASSEGQDNSPLHF
TRBJ2-7,.,TRBV20-1,many,TGCAGTGCTAGGAGGGATTCACCCTACGAGCAGTACTTC,CSARRDSPYEQYF
TRBJ1-2,.,TRBV5-1,many,TGCGCCAGCAGCTTTGAGACAGGAAACTATGGCTACACCTTC,CASSFETGNYGYTF
TRBJ2-5,.,TRBV10-3,medium-sized,TGTGCCATCAGTTTTGACGGAGAGACCCAGTACTTC,CAISFDGETQYF
TRBJ1-2,TRBD1,TRBV3-1,many,TGTGCCAGCAGCCAAGGGGGACAGAACTATGGCTACACCTTC,CASSQGGQNYGYTF
TRBJ2-7,.,TRBV7-9,many,TGTGCCAGCAGCTCCTCCGCCAGTGGGGTGGCTAGCGAAGAGCAGTACTTC,CASSSSASGVASEEQYF